This T cell receptor (beta chain) was retrieved from a study of blood T cell repertoires in COVID-19 (dated by TCRdb to about 2020). In terms of the full investigation: Collaborator samples came from the United States, Italy and Spain and covered acute and convalescent phases of COVID-19. The material from the prospective study consisted of cDNA or gDNA derived from T cells, B-cell-depleted T cells, or PBMCs. Subjects who had been exposed to COVID-19, were actively infected with it, or had recovered from it provided the deeply sampled blood TCRbeta repertoires that made up the dataset. The repertoires were released in a freely available public database intended as a resource for research on the immune response to SARS-CoV-2. The samples were drawn from two sources: the first 160 participants of the ongoing ImmuneRACE study, and 1,254 subjects contributed by 6 global collaborators. Nearly every sample came with metadata listing a de-identified subject ID, COVID-19 status, age in years and sex. HLA class I and class II types, where available, came from metadata supplied by the sample provider rather than from assay-based typing.

Looking up the germline V gene yields CDR1 SGHNT and CDR2 YENEEA. From its cysteine to its phenylalanine, the CDR3 spans 18 amino acids. Only the CDR3 part of the read is kept: 54 bases, read in frame from the first base. V is cut back by 3 bases and J by 0 bases, with 9 bases in the junction unmatched. In regard to this clone: Its antigen is still unknown. Base quality data are lacking; no much larger clone is found one base away.

In Seattle, one collaborating source enrolled patients while the infection was active and tracked those patients longitudinally over the course of disease. Whole blood was collected in K2EDTA tubes by collaborating institutions according to the institutions' own protocols. For TCRbeta analysis, collaborators shipped samples in one of three forms: frozen whole blood, isolated PBMCs, or DNA extracted from either of those sample types. TCRbeta CDR3 regions were amplified from genomic DNA by means of the immunoSEQ Assay, a bias-controlled multiplex PCR. Per the source publication's procedure: Within the assay, amplification of reference gene primers was used to estimate how many nucleated cells each sample contained. Sequence reads were collapsed and filtered to measure the absolute abundance of every unique TCRbeta CDR3 rearrangement. For each sample, productive Simpson clonality was calculated as the square root of Simpson's diversity index across productive rearrangements. TCRdb carries this immuneACCESS record with in-frame sequences only. Its versions omit some clonotypes, under half of them owing to an unresolved V gene in the studies checked, with the rest unexplained. V, J and clone size are taken as reported in that table, and D and trimming were inferred from the DNA itself. The table for this sample lists 150,000 to 200,000 clones; approximately 78% of them were counted only once. Of the sample, around 11% is held by the ten largest clones.

Overall study results and their limits: The quantity of clinical and demographic metadata differed by source and by participant and was supplied without curation.

Sequenced sample: peripheral blood. This receptor chain uses TRBV11-3 and TRBJ2-1, with 9 bases aligning to TRBD2. This receptor was taken from a woman older than 75 with COVID-19, enrolled during active disease. The CDR3 protein is CASSFSGGAQSSYNEQFF. The base sequence is TGTGCCAGCAGCTTTAGCGGGGGCGCACAGAGCTCCTACAATGAGCAGTTCTTC.